This T cell receptor (beta chain) came from a study of cytomegalovirus exposure and HLA in healthy donors. Whole-study findings and limits: The productive fraction for most TCR beta V segments was about 87% or about 30% in an earlier analysis. Analyzed later, association rates of TCRs varied across HLA loci, with DRB1 most and HLA-C fewest. A list of approximately 160 TCR beta chains associated with cytomegalovirus was given.

The germline V gene encodes CDR1 MNHEY and CDR2 SMNVEV (reference sequence). The CDR3 is 20 amino acids. The PCR contained 60 Vbeta and 13 Jbeta primers. Sequencing used immunoSEQ multiplex PCR; TCRdb keeps in-frame clones, though not all of them. Of some 120,000 clones in the sample, 75% to 85% are singletons; the top ten hold about 1.8%. Sampled while nominally healthy, donors likely had unrecorded immune exposures. Regarding this clone: What it recognizes is unknown. An end of the junction does not agree with germline; a read error may underlie this.

The TCR comes from a man in his forties or fifties in good health and CMV-seronegative. This rearrangement joins TRBV27 to TRBJ2-6; 9 bases agree with TRBD1. Specimen: PBMCs. As DNA, the CDR3 is TGTGCCAGCAGTCTACGGAGGGACAGGGTTCTACACTCTGGGGCCAACGGCCTGACTTTC. Translation: CASSLRRDRVLHSGANGLTF.